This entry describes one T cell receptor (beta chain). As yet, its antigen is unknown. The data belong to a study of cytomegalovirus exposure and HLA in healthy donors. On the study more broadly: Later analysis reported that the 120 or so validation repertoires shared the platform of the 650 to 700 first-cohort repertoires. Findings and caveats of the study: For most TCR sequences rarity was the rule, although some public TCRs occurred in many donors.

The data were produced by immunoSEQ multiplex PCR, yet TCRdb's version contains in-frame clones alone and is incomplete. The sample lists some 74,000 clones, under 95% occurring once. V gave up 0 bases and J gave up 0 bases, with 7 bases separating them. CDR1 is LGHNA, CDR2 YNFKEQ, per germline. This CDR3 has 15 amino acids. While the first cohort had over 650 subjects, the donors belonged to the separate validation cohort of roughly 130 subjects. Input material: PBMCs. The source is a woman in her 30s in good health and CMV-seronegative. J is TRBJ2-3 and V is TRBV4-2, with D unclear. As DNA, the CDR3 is TGTGCCAGCAGCCAAGAAGCTCTAAGCACAGATACGCAGTATTTT. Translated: CASSQEALSTDTQYF.